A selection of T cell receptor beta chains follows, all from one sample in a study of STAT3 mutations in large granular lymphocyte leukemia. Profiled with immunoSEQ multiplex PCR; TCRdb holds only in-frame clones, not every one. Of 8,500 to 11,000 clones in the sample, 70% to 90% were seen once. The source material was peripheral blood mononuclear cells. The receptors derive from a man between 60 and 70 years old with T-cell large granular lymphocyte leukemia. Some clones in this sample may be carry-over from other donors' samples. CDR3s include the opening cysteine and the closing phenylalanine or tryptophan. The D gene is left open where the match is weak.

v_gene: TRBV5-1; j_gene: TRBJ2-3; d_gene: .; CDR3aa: CASSPGAIFPDTQYF; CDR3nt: TGCGCCAGCAGCCCGGGGGCAATATTCCCAGATACGCAGTATTTT
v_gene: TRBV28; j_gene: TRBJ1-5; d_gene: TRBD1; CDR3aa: CASSLRGTGTRNQPQHF; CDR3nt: TGTGCCAGCAGTTTAAGGGGGACAGGTACACGCAATCAGCCCCAGCATTTT
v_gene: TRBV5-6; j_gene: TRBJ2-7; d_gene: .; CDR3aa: CASSLAWTEATEQYF; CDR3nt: TGTGCCAGCAGCTTGGCTTGGACCGAAGCTACCGAGCAGTACTTC
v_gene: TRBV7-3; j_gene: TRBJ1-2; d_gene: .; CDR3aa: CASSANTVADGYTF; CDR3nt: TGTGCCAGCAGCGCAAATACAGTGGCCGATGGCTACACCTTC
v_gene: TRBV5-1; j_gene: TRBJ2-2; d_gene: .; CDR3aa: CASHPGAGVITGELFF; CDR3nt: TGCGCCAGCCATCCCGGGGCAGGGGTGATCACCGGGGAGCTGTTTTTT
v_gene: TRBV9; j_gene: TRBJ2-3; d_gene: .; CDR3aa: CASSLDFLITIGTQYF; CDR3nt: TGTGCCAGCAGCCTCGACTTCCTTATAACCATTGGTACGCAGTATTTT
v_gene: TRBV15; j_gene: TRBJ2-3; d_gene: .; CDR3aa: CATSRDMVSSTDTQYF; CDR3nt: TGTGCCACCAGCAGAGATATGGTTTCTAGCACAGATACGCAGTATTTT
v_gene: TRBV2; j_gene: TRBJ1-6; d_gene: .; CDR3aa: CARTAARGSPLHF; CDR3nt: TGTGCCAGAACAGCCGCCCGGGGTTCACCCCTCCACTTT
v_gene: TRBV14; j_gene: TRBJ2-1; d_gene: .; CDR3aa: CASSLDSNSYNEQFF; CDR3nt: TGTGCCAGCAGCTTGGACTCTAACTCCTACAATGAGCAGTTCTTC
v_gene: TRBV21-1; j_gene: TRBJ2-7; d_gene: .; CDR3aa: CASASKGTLGAYEQYF; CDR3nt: TGTGCCAGCGCCTCAAAAGGAACCCTTGGAGCCTACGAGCAGTACTTC
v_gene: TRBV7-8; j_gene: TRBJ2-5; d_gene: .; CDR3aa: CASSHRRKQETQYF; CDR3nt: TGTGCCAGCAGCCATCGGCGGAAACAAGAGACCCAGTACTTC
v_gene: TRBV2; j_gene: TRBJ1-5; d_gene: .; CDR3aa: CASSETQSNQPQHF; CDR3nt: TGTGCCAGCAGTGAGACACAGAGCAATCAGCCCCAGCATTTT
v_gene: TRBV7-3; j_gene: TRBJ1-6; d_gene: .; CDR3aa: CASSFGQNNSPLHF; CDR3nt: TGTGCCAGCAGCTTCGGACAGAATAATTCACCCCTCCACTTT
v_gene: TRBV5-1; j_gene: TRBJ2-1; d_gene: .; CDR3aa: CASSLGRVGYNEQFF; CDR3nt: TGCGCCAGCAGCTTGGGTAGGGTCGGGTACAATGAGCAGTTCTTC
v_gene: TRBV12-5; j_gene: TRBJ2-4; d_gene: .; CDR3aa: CASGSSGKSAKNIQYF; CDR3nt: TGTGCTAGTGGTTCTTCAGGGAAATCAGCCAAAAACATTCAGTACTTC
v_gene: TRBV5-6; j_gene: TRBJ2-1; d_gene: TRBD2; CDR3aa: CASSFSGSGRFF; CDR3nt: TGTGCCAGCAGCTTTAGCGGGAGTGGCAGGTTCTTC